Presented here are 5 T cell receptor beta chains from one specimen sequenced in a study of T cell clonality in common variable immunodeficiency. Method: immunoSEQ multiplex PCR; TCRdb's copy keeps in-frame clones and lacks some. The sample presents some 44,000 clones, none singletons. Sequencing was done on a sample of peripheral blood mononuclear cells. The receptors shown here come from a person between 18 and 70 years old in good health.

This clone was seen at least ten times. The read ends 3 residues before the CDR3 terminus; that terminus is restored from the germline J gene. The chain combines TRBV12-3 or TRBV12-4 with TRBJ1-1, with a tentative D call TRBD1 (5 bases). Trimming shortened V by 4 bases and J by 5 bases, and 14 bases separated the two germline ends. CDR3 length: 14 residues. The chain's CDR3 is CASSYQGVRTEAFF. The sequenced part of the CDR3 DNA is TGTGCCAGCAGTTATCAGGGTGTTCGGACTGAA.

In its sample, this clone ranks as medium-sized. The read terminates 3 residues ahead of where the CDR3 ends, so the germline J gene completes it. The chain recombines TRBV20-1 with TRBJ2-1; 14 bases line up with TRBD2. V lost 0 bases to trimming and J lost 2 bases; unmatched junction nucleotides: 9. Germline loops: CDR1 DFQATT, CDR2 SNEGSKA (reference sequence). CDR3 length: 19 residues. CDR3 sequence reads: CSARDGGLAGVGAYNEQFF. CDR3 DNA, as far as it was read: TGCAGTGCTAGAGATGGGGGACTAGCGGGAGTTGGGGCCTACAATGAG.

This clone occurred many times. With the read ending 3 residues before the CDR3 end, the germline J gene is used to fill in that end. This chain connects TRBV7-2 to TRBJ1-5, with D unresolved. V lost 0 bases and J 0 bases, leaving 6 bases between the germline ends. The CDR3 has 15 residues. Germline CDR1 is SGHTA and CDR2 is FQGNSA. The sequenced part of the CDR3 DNA is TGTGCCAGCAGCTTAGCGTTTAGTAGCAATCAGCCC. Protein product: CASSLAFSSNQP. The whole CDR3 protein reads CASSLAFSSNQPQHF.

At least ten counts were recorded for this clone. CDR3 protein: CSVEDSEDATGELFF. CDR3 DNA, as far as it was read: TGCAGCGTTGAAGATAGCGAGGACGCGACCGGGGAG. V usage is TRBV29-1 and J usage is TRBJ2-2; D may be TRBD2 (5 bases). The read is 3 residues too short to cover the CDR3 end, so that end is filled in from the germline J gene. The CDR3 has 15 residues. Per the germline V gene, CDR1 is SQVTM and CDR2 is ANQGSEA. Trimming stripped 0 bases from V and 5 bases from J, with 13 bases between.

This clone was counted ten times or more. The read ends 3 residues before the CDR3 terminus; that terminus is restored from the germline J gene. The genes are TRBV5-1 and TRBJ1-2, with a possible D match to TRBD1 (5 bases). Trimming shortened V by 7 bases and J by 2 bases, and 15 bases separated the two germline ends. CDR1 and CDR2 (germline): SGHRS, YFSETQ. The CDR3 is 14 residues long. Incomplete CDR3 DNA: TGCGCCAGCGGATGGGGCAGGGCCAACTATGGC. It translates to CASGWGRANYG. The complete CDR3 sequence is CASGWGRANYGYTF. Looking up the rest from reference TRBV5-1 and TRBJ1-2 gives the full variable domain: KAGVTQTPRYLIKTRGQQVTLSCSPISGHRSVSWYQQTPGQGLQFLFEYFSETQRNKGNFPGRFSGRQFSNSRSEMNVSTLELGDSALYLCASGWGRANYGYTFGSGTRLTVV.